This T cell receptor (beta chain) was sequenced for a study of beta chain features in type 1 diabetes. CDR1 LGHNA and CDR2 YSLEER come from the germline V gene. After removal of 0 bases from V and 5 bases from J, the junction contained 5 bases not matched to a gene. CDR3 length: 15 residues. This clone was counted only a few times. Its antigen is not identified. Reverse transcribing all isolated RNA meant expressed TCRB transcripts were sequenced. Sequenced by immunoSEQ multiplex PCR; TCRdb stores in-frame clones only, minus some. The table includes just over 450,000 clones, around 30% detected once. The study's findings and limits: More deletions and fewer insertions at VDJ junctions were seen in type 1 diabetes patients. Among patients, naive, central memory and Treg TCRB repertoires appeared more similar than among healthy donors.

Sequencing was carried out using naive CD4+ T cells from blood. The chain carries TRBV4-3 and TRBJ2-3, with 7 bases that match TRBD1. The sequence was obtained from a man aged 18 to 29 in good health. DNA for the CDR3: TGCGCCAGCAGCCAAGATCCGGCAGGGGGAGATACGCAGTATTTT. It codes for CASSQDPAGGDTQYF.